The entry that follows covers one TCR beta chain sequence. Other DNA variants within this sample encode the same CDR3. This record comes from a study of shared clonotypes between healthy human individuals. Terminally differentiated effector memory CD45RA+ cells were excluded by CCR7 positive selection of CD45RO-negative cells. Germline V CDR1 and CDR2: SGHTA, FQGNSA. The CDR3 sequence is 12 residues long. Between the trimmed V and J ends, which lost 3 bases and 4 bases, there was a span of 7 bases. Some clones are missing from TCRdb's copy, which holds only in-frame ones; the method was immunoSEQ multiplex PCR. In the table there are 1.5 million to 2.5 million clones, approximately 94% of which are singletons.

The source material was naive CD8+ T cells sorted from blood. The receptor's source is a man aged 18 to 30 in good health. This chain uses TRBV7-2 with TRBJ2-7; weak D call: TRBD2 (6 bases). The CDR3 bases are TGTGCCAGCAGCTTCGGGAGTTACGAGCAGTACTTC. Encoded protein: CASSFGSYEQYF.